The 16 T cell receptor beta chains below were found in one sample sequenced in a study of CD8 T cells in Susac syndrome. RNA in amounts of roughly 0.5 to 1 ug was reverse transcribed with random hexamers. Using its own MiXCR run on the immunoSEQ multiplex PCR reads, TCRdb lists one record per CDR3 protein. The sample has 250,000 or so distinct CDR3 sequences; just under 95% are singletons. The sequencing sample was made of CD4+ T cells from PBMCs. These receptors all stem from a human donor with multiple sclerosis.

This chain joins TRBV28 and TRBJ2-7, with D perhaps matching TRBD1 (6 bases). Germline V gene lookup returns CDR1 MDHEN and CDR2 SYDVKM. The CDR3 has 14 residues. V was trimmed by 7 bases and J by 1 base, leaving 14 bases between them. CDR3 nucleotides: TGTGCCAGCAACTCCCAGGGGAAGTCCTACGAGCAGTACTTC. It yields the protein CASNSQGKSYEQYF.

CDR3 protein: CASSFAGVLIPQHF. The CDR3 DNA sequence: TGTGCCAGCAGTTTTGCGGGGGTCCTGATTCCCCAGCATTTT. V gene TRBV27 combines with J gene TRBJ1-5; maybe TRBD1 (5 bases). V shed 3 bases and J shed 10 bases, with 16 bases lying between them. From germline, CDR1 is MNHEY and CDR2 SMNVEV (reference sequence). The CDR3 is made up of 14 amino acids.

The count of this clonotype is one. This chain connects TRBV10-3 to TRBJ2-5; a possible D gene is TRBD1 (5 bases). This CDR3 comprises 13 residues. The germline V and J ends were trimmed by 5 bases and 2 bases, with 9 bases remaining between them. Germline-derived CDR1 and CDR2 are ENHRY and SYGVKD. CDR3 region: CAISTDRQETQYF. DNA for the CDR3: TGTGCCATCAGTACTGACAGACAAGAGACCCAGTACTTC.

This sequence joins TRBV5-1 and TRBJ2-5; weak D call: TRBD2 (6 bases). Trimming shortened V by 3 bases and J by 5 bases, and 11 bases separated the two germline ends. The CDR3 extends over 13 amino acids. Germline loops: CDR1 SGHRS, CDR2 YFSETQ. CDR3: CASSSGVGETQYF. The CDR3 DNA follows: TGCGCCAGCAGCTCGGGGGTAGGCGAGACCCAGTACTTC.

CDR3 in amino acids: CTGRGSTDTQYF. DNA for the CDR3: TGCACTGGGCGGGGGAGCACAGATACGCAGTATTTT. This rearrangement joins TRBV29-1 to TRBJ2-3, with 7 nucleotides matching TRBD2. Per the germline V gene, CDR1 is SQVTM and CDR2 is ANQGSEA. The CDR3 spans 12 residues.

This clonotype was recorded only once. The V call is TRBV7-8, the J call TRBJ2-3, with 12 bases aligning to TRBD2. This CDR3 region has 17 residues. Trimming at V came to 6 bases and at J to 1 base, leaving 8 bases not matched to a gene. Per germline, CDR1 SGHVS and CDR2 FQNEAQ. CDR3 region: CASSQTGLAGRTDTQYF. Written as DNA, the CDR3 is TGTGCCAGCAGTCAAACTGGACTAGCGGGACGCACAGATACGCAGTATTTT.

A single count supports this clonotype. This sequence joins TRBV4-1 and TRBJ2-3; 16 bases line up with TRBD2. In germline, CDR1 is MGHRA, CDR2 YSYEKL. After removal of 3 bases from V and 1 base from J, the junction contained 19 bases not matched to a gene. This CDR3 spans 23 amino acids. CDR3: CASSQGLGLGGLAGGPGTDTQYF. The DNA of the CDR3 is TGCGCCAGCAGCCAGGGGCTAGGACTGGGGGGACTAGCGGGGGGGCCCGGCACAGATACGCAGTATTTT.

The V gene is TRBV29-1, the J gene TRBJ2-7; 8 positions agree with TRBD2. Trimming took 4 bases from V and 5 from J; bases not matched to a gene: 4. This CDR3 region has 12 residues. Germline CDR1 SQVTM, CDR2 ANQGSEA. The CDR3 coding sequence is TGCAGCGTTGCGGGGGGGCGGGACGAGCAGTACTTC. Amino acids: CSVAGGRDEQYF.

V gene TRBV7-2 combines with J gene TRBJ2-7; 7 bases are shared with TRBD1. CDR1 is SGHTA and CDR2 is FQGNSA in the germline V gene. CDR3 length equals 14 residues. With 5 bases clipped from V and 2 bases from J, the junction kept 6 bases outside the gene matches. CDR3 region: CASSPRQGTYEQYF. The CDR3 DNA is TGTGCCAGCAGCCCTAGACAGGGTACCTACGAGCAGTACTTC. Filled out from reference TRBV7-2 and TRBJ2-7, the complete variable domain reads GAGVSQSPSNKVTEKGKDVELRCDPISGHTALYWYRQSLGQGLEFLIYFQGNSAPDKSGLPSDRFSAERTGGSVSTLTIQRTQQEDSAVYLCASSPRQGTYEQYFGPGTRLTVT.

The V and J genes are TRBV7-9 and TRBJ2-2; 8 bases agree with TRBD2. With V trimmed by 3 bases and J by 4 bases, 7 bases remained unmatched. The CDR3 covers 16 residues. Germline values: CDR1 SEHNR, CDR2 FQNEAQ (reference sequence). The CDR3 is CASSFGGGVSTGELFF. The CDR3 nucleotides read TGTGCCAGCAGCTTCGGGGGGGGTGTGAGCACCGGGGAGCTGTTTTTT.

The rearrangement uses TRBV3-1 and TRBJ2-3; TRBD2 aligns across 10 bases. Trimming removed 2 bases from V and 1 base from J; junction bases left unmatched: 0. Germline-derived CDR1 and CDR2 are LGHDT and YNNKEL (reference sequence). The CDR3 consists of 15 residues. This chain's CDR3 is CASSQLAGGTDTQYF. The CDR3 nucleotides read TGTGCCAGCAGCCAACTAGCGGGGGGCACAGATACGCAGTATTTT.

The CDR3 nucleotides read TGCGCCAACAACCGACAGGGGAACTATGGCTACACCTTC. This sequence encodes CANNRQGNYGYTF. This rearrangement joins TRBV23-1 to TRBJ1-2; 8 bases map to TRBD1. TRBV23-1 is sorted into the ORF group, with uncertain function. The CDR3 is 13 residues long. V lost 10 bases, J lost 2 bases, and 6 bases stayed unmatched.

This chain uses TRBV20-1 with TRBJ2-7, with a tentative D call TRBD2 (5 bases). This CDR3 region has 14 residues. Germline CDR1 and CDR2: DFQATT and SNEGSKA (reference sequence). Trimming pared 5 bases from V and 3 bases from J, leaving 17 bases between. In nucleotides, the CDR3 is TGCAGTGCTCCTATCGGTGAGGGCCACTACGAGCAGTACGTC. It translates to CSAPIGEGHYEQYV.

The chain uses TRBV15 and TRBJ2-7, with TRBD1 matching 8 bases. Germline V gene lookup returns CDR1 LNHNV and CDR2 YYDKDF (reference sequence). J was trimmed by 0 bases and V by 1 base; bases with no gene match: 5. This CDR3 contains 16 residues. CDR3 amino acids: CATSRGDRLLSYEQYF. The CDR3 nucleotides read TGTGCCACCAGCAGAGGGGACAGGTTACTCTCCTACGAGCAGTACTTC. Full variable domain (outside the CDR3, taken from reference TRBV15 and TRBJ2-7): DAMVIQNPRYQVTQFGKPVTLSCSQTLNHNVMYWYQQKSSQAPKLLFHYYDKDFNNEADTPDNFQSRRPNTSFCFLDIRSPGLGDTAMYLCATSRGDRLLSYEQYFGPGTRLTVT.

The chain recombines TRBV6-5 with TRBJ2-2; D remains ambiguous. Germline-derived CDR1 and CDR2 are MNHEY and SVGAGI. This CDR3 contains 13 residues. Deletions cut 0 bases from V and 1 base from J, with 0 bases between. CDR3 DNA sequence: TGTGCCAGCAGTTACTCGAACACCGGGGAGCTGTTTTTT. It translates to CASSYSNTGELFF.

The gene calls are TRBV19 and TRBJ1-1, with 7 bases fitting TRBD1. This CDR3 comprises 13 residues. The junction had 9 bases not matched to a gene; V was cut back by 9 bases and J by 5 bases. The germline CDR1 and CDR2 sequences are LNHDA and SQIVND (reference sequence). CDR3 sequence: CASHRGRGTEAFF. The CDR3 DNA is TGTGCCAGCCACAGGGGAAGGGGAACTGAAGCTTTCTTT.